Sequencing of this T cell receptor (beta chain) was carried out in a study of T cells after yellow fever vaccination. This clonotype showed up many times. The antigen is undetermined. Study results and caveats: Weaker overall, the secondary response nonetheless peaked faster (day 5 versus 15). Subsequent to the booster, the majority of primary-vaccination clones reappeared (96% CD4, 85% to 90% CD8). Shared CD4/CD8 clonotypes were a small share, likely from convergent recombination.

Trimming took off 0 bases at V and 6 bases at J, with 11 bases between the two ends. Germline V gives CDR1 SGHDN, CDR2 FVKESK. This CDR3 comprises 14 residues. A universal primer site and UMIs were added as TCR cDNA was made by 5'RACE template switching. One entry per CDR3 protein, called by TCRdb with MiXCR from the 5' RACE reads. The sample shows hundreds of thousands of distinct CDR3 sequences, approximately 5.2% of them seen only once. The rearrangement joins TRBV14 to TRBJ1-1; D gene unclear. The sample in question was CD4+ T cells sorted from PBMCs, obtained on the day of the yellow fever booster vaccination. The sequence was obtained from a man younger than 35 who received the YFV17D yellow fever vaccine. CDR3 nucleotides: TGTGCCAGCAGCCAAGAAGGCAGGAAGGCTGAAGCTTTCTTT. Amino acid sequence: CASSQEGRKAEAFF.